Given below is one T cell receptor (beta chain) in context. This record comes from a study of T cell changes during pregnancy in multiple sclerosis. Sequenced by immunoSEQ multiplex PCR; TCRdb stores in-frame clones only, minus some. The sample yields some 38,000 clones, over 90% seen once. V was cut by 2 bases and J by 2 bases, with 12 bases left in between. CDR1 and CDR2 from the germline V gene are MNHEY and SMNVEV (reference sequence). The CDR3 spans 15 residues. This receptor was taken from a female donor with multiple sclerosis, enrolled in a pregnancy study. The source material was CD4+ T cells from peripheral blood mononuclear cells, sampled in the second trimester of pregnancy. The chain has TRBV27 and TRBJ2-5, with D perhaps TRBD2 (6 bases). The DNA of the CDR3 is TGTGCCAGCAGTTTAAGGCTGGCGGGGCAAGAGACCCAGTACTTC. Its translation is CASSLRLAGQETQYF.